The clone carrying this T cell receptor beta chain has ten or more counts. Its matching antigen is unknown. The germline V gene encodes CDR1 SGHTA and CDR2 FQGNSA. Trimming removed 5 bases from V and 4 bases from J, with 14 bases in between. The CDR3 is 15 residues long. Construction of the TCRbeta library involved unique molecular identifiers. Via MiXCR, TCRdb re-called the PCR reads, giving one row per CDR3 protein. The repertoire holds roughly 30,000 distinct CDR3 sequences, around 6% seen once, with over 25% in the top ten. The data were obtained in a study of T-cell reconstitution after alpha-beta-depleted transplantation in children. Study conclusions and caveats: The study traced high day-60 TCRbeta diversity in some patients to surviving recipient T cells and thymic progenitors. T-cell counts and diversity at one year following transplant were attributed mainly to newly produced T cells. Expanded graft clones numbering several hundred reportedly gave rise to alpha-beta T cells about two months after transplant.

The rearrangement uses TRBV7-2 and TRBJ1-4, with a possible D match to TRBD1 (6 bases). This sequence originates from a child younger than two who had a stem cell transplant for acute myeloid leukemia, so the T cells may come from the graft donor. Here the sequenced sample was peripheral blood, taken 60 days after TCRalphabeta/CD19-depleted stem cell transplant. CDR3 in amino acids: CASSPGRGSNEKLFF. In DNA, the CDR3 is TGTGCCAGCAGCCCCGGCAGGGGTAGTAATGAAAAACTGTTTTTT.